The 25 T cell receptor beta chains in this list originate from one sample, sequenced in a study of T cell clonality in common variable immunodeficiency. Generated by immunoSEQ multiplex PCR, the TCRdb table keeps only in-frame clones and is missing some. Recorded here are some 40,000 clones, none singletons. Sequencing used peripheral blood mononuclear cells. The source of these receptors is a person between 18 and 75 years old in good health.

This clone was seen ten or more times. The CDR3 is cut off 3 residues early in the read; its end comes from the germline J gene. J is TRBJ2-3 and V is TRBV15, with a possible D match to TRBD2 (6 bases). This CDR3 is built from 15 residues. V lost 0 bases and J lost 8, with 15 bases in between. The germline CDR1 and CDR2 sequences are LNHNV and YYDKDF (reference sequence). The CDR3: CATSRDSGDSSTQYF. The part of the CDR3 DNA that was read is TGTGCCACCAGCAGAGATTCCGGGGACTCGAGTACG. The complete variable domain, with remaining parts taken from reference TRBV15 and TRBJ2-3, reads DAMVIQNPRYQVTQFGKPVTLSCSQTLNHNVMYWYQQKSSQAPKLLFHYYDKDFNNEADTPDNFQSRRPNTSFCFLDIRSPGLGDTAMYLCATSRDSGDSSTQYFGPGTRLTVL.

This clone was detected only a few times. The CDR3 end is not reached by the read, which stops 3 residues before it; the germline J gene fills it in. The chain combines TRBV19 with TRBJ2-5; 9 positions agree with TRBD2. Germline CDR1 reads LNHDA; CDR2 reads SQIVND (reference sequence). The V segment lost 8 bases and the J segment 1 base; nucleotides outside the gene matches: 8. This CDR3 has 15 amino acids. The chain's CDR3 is CASAPRLAVQETQYF. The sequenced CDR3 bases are TGTGCCAGTGCCCCGAGACTAGCGGTCCAAGAGACC.

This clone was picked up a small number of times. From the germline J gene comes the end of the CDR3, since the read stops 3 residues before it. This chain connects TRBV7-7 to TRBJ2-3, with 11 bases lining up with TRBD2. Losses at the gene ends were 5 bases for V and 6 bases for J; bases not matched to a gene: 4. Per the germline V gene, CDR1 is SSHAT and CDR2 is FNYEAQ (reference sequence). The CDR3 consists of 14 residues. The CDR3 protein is CASSVGLAADTQYF. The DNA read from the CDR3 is TGTGCCAGCAGCGTGGGACTAGCGGCCGATACG.

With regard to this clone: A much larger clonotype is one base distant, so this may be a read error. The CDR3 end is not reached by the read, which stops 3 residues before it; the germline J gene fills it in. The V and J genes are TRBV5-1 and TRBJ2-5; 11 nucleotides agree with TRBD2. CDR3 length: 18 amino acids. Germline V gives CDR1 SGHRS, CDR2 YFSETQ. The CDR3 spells CASSLLTSGSPLTDTQYF. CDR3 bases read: TGCGCCAGCAGCTTGCTCACTAGCGGGAGCCCTCTCACAGATACC.

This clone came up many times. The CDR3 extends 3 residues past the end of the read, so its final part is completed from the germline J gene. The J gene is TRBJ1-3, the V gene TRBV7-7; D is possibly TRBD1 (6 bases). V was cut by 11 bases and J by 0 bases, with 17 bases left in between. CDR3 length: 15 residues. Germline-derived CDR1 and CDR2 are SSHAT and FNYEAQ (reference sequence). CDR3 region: CAVKQGGSSGNTIYF. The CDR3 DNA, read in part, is TGTGCCGTCAAACAGGGTGGCAGCTCTGGAAACACC.

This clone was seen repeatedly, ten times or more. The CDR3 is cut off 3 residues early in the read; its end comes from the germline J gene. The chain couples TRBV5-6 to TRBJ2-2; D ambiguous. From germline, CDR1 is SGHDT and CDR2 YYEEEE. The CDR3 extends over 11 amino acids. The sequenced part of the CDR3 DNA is TGTGCCAGCAGCGCCTGGGCAAAG. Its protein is CASSAWAK. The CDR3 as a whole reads CASSAWAKLFF.

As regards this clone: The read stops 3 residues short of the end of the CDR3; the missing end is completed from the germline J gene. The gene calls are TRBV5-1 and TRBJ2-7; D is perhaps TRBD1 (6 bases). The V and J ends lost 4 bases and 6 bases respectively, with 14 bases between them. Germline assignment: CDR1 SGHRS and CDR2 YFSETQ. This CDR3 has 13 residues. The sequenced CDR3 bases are TGCGCCAGCAGCAGGGGGACAAGGGGCGAG. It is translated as CASSRGTRGE. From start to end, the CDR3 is CASSRGTRGEQYF.

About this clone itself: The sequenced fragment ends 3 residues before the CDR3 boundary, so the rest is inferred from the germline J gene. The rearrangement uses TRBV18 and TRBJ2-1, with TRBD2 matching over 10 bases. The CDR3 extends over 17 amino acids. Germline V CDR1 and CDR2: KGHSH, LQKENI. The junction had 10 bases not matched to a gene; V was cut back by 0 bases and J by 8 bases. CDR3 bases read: TGTGCCAGCTCACCACCTATGTTGAGCGGGAGGGGCTATGAG. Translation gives CASSPPMLSGRGYE. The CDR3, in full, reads CASSPPMLSGRGYEQFF.

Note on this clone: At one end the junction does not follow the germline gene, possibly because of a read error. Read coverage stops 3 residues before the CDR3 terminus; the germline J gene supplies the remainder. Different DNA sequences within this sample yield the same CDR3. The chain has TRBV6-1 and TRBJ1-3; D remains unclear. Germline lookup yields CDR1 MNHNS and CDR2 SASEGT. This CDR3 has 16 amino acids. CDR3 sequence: CASSELSGFSGNTIYF. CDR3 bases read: TGTGCCAGCAGTGAATTGTCAGGTTTCTCTGGAAACACA.

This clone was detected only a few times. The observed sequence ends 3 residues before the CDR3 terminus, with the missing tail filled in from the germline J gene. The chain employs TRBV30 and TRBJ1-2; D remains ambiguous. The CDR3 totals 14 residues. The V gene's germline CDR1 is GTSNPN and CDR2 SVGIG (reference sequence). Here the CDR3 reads CAWSDLPSSYDYTF. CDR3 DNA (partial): TGTGCCTGGAGCGACTTGCCCAGCTCCTACGAC.

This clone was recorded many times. Incomplete CDR3 DNA: TGTGCCAGCAGCTTAACAGGCCCCAGATCTGCGGGGAGCACAGATACG. It yields the protein CASSLTGPRSAGSTDT. The whole CDR3 protein reads CASSLTGPRSAGSTDTQYF. This sequence joins TRBV7-3 and TRBJ2-3; a weak D match, TRBD2 (6 bases). The CDR3 end is not reached by the read, which stops 3 residues before it; the germline J gene fills it in. V gave up 0 bases and J gave up 0 bases, with 19 bases separating them. The CDR3 is 19 amino acids. The germline V gene has CDR1 SGHTA and CDR2 FQGTGA.

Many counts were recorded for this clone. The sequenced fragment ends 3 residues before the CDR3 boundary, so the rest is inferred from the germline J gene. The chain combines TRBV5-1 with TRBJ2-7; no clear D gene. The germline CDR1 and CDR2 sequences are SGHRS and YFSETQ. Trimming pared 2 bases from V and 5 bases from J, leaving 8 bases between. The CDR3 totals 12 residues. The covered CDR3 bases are TGCGCCAGCAGCTTAGGTTTCCACGAG. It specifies CASSLGFHE. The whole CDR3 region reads CASSLGFHEQYF.

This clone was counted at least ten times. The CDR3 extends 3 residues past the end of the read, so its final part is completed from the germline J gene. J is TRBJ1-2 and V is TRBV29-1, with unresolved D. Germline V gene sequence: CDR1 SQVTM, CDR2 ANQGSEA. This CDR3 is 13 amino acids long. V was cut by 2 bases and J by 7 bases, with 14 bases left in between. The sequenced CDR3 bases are TGCAGCGTTGAAAACCTGCGGACTCGTGGC. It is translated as CSVENLRTRG. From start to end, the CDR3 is CSVENLRTRGYTF.

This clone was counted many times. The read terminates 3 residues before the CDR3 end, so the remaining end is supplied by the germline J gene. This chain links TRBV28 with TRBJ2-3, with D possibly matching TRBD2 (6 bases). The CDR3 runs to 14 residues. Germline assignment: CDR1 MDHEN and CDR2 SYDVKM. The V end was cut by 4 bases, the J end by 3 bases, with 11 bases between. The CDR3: CASSYAGKTDTQYF. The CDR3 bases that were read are TGTGCCAGCAGTTATGCGGGGAAAACAGATACG.

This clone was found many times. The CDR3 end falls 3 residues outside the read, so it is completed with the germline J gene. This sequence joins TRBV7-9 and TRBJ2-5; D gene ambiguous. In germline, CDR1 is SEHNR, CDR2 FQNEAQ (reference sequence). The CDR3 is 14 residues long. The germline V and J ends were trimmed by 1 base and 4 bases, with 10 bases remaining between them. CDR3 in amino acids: CASSLGFLVETQYF. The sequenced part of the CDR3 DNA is TGTGCCAGCAGCTTAGGGTTTTTAGTAGAGACC.

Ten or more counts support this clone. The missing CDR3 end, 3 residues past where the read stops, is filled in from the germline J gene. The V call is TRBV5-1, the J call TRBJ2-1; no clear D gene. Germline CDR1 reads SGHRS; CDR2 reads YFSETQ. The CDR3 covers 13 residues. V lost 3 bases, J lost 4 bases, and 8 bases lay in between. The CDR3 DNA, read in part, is TGCGCCAGCAGCTCAACAGAATACAATGAG. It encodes CASSSTEYNE. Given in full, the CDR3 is CASSSTEYNEQFF. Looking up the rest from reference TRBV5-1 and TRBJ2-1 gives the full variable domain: KAGVTQTPRYLIKTRGQQVTLSCSPISGHRSVSWYQQTPGQGLQFLFEYFSETQRNKGNFPGRFSGRQFSNSRSEMNVSTLELGDSALYLCASSSTEYNEQFFGPGTRLTVL.

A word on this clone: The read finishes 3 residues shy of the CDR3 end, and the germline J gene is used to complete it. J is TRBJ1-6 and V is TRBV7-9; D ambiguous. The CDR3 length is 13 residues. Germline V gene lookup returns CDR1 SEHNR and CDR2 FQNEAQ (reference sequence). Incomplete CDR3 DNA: TGTGCCAGCAGCTTAGATCCCTCATCGGCC. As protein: CASSLDPSSA. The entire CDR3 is CASSLDPSSALHF.

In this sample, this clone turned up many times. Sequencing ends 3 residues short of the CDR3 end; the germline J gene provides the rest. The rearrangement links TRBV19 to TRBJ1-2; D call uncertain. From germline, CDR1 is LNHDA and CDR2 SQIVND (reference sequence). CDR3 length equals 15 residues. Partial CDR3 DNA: TGTGCCAGTAGTATAGACGTTGCAGGCCTGGAGGGC. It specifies CASSIDVAGLEG. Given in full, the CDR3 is CASSIDVAGLEGYTF. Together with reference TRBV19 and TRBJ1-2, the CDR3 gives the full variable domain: DGGITQSPKYLFRKEGQNVTLSCEQNLNHDAMYWYRQDPGQGLRLIYYSQIVNDFQKGDIAEGYSVSREKKESFPLTVTSAQKNPTAFYLCASSIDVAGLEGYTFGSGTRLTVV.

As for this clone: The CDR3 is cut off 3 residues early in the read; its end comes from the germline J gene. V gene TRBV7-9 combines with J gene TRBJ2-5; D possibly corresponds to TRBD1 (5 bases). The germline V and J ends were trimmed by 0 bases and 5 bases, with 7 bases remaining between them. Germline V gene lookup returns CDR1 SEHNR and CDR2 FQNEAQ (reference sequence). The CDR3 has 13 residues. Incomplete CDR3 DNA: TGTGCCAGCAGCTTAGCAGGGGCGGAGACC. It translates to CASSLAGAET. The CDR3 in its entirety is CASSLAGAETQYF.

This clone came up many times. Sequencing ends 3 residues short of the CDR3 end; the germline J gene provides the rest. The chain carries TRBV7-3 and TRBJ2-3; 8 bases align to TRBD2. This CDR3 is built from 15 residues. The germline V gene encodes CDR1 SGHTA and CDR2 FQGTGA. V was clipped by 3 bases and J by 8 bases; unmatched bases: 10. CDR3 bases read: TGTGCCAGCAGCTTTTTAGCGGGAAACCAAGGTACG. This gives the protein CASSFLAGNQGT. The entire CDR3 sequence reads CASSFLAGNQGTQYF.

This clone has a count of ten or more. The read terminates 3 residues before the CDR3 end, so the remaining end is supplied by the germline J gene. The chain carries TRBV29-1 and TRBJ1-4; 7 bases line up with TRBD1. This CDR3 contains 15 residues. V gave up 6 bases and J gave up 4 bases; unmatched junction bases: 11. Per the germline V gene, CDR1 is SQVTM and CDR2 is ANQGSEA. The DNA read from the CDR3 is TGCAGCGTCGGACCGACAGGGCAGCTTAATGAAAAA. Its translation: CSVGPTGQLNEK. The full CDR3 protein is CSVGPTGQLNEKLFF.

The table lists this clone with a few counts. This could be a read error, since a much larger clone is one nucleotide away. The CDR3 sequence is CASSIVEFPGANVLFF. CDR3 DNA (partial): TGTGCCAGTAGTATAGTAGAGTTCCCTGGGGCCAACGTG. This chain joins TRBV19 and TRBJ2-2; D is perhaps TRBD1 (5 bases). Coverage ceases 3 residues before the CDR3 finishes, and the germline J gene fills in the end. The V gene's germline CDR1 is LNHDA and CDR2 SQIVND (reference sequence). This CDR3 is built from 16 residues.

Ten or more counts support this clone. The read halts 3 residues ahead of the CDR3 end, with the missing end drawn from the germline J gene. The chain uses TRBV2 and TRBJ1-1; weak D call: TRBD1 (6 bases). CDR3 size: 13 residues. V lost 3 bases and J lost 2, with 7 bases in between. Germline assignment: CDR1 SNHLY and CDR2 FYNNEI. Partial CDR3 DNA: TGTGCCAGCAGTGAGGACAGAAACACTGAA. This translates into CASSEDRNTE. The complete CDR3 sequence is CASSEDRNTEAFF. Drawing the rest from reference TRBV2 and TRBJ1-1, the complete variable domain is EPEVTQTPSHQVTQMGQEVILRCVPISNHLYFYWYRQILGQKVEFLVSFYNNEISEKSEIFDDQFSVERPDGSNFTLKIRSTKLEDSAMYFCASSEDRNTEAFFGQGTRLTVV.

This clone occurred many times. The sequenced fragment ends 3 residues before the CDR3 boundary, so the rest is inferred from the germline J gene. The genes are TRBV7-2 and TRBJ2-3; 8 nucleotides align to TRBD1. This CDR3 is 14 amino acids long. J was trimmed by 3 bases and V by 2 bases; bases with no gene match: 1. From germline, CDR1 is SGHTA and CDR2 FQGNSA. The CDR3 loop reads CASSLQGATDTQYF. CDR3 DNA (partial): TGTGCCAGCAGCTTACAGGGGGCAACAGATACG.

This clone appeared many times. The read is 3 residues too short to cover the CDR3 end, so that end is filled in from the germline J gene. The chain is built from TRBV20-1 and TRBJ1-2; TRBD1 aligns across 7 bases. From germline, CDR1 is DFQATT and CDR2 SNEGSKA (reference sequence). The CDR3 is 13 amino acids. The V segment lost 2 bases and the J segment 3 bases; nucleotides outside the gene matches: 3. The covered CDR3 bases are TGCAGTGCTAGACCCACAGGGGACTATGGC. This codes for CSARPTGDYG. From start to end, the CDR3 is CSARPTGDYGYTF.